What follows are 18 T cell receptor beta chains derived from one specimen sequenced in a study of cytomegalovirus exposure and HLA in healthy donors. The PCR made use of 60 Vbeta and 13 Jbeta primers. The table came from immunoSEQ multiplex PCR; TCRdb's copy has only in-frame clones and leaves some out. The sample lists about 160,000 clones; roughly 87% were seen once. The sample taken for sequencing was PBMCs. Source of these receptors: a woman in her 30s in good health and CMV-seronegative.

This rearrangement joins TRBV7-2 to TRBJ2-1; D might be TRBD2 (5 bases). CDR3 size: 15 residues. Looked up from germline, CDR1 is SGHTA and CDR2 is FQGNSA. V was pared by 1 base and J by 6 bases, with 13 bases between. In DNA form, the CDR3 reads TGTGCCAGCAGCTTAGGGCTAGCAGTGGCCAATGAGCAGTTCTTC. Residues: CASSLGLAVANEQFF. Looking up the rest from reference TRBV7-2 and TRBJ2-1 gives the full variable domain: GAGVSQSPSNKVTEKGKDVELRCDPISGHTALYWYRQSLGQGLEFLIYFQGNSAPDKSGLPSDRFSAERTGGSVSTLTIQRTQQEDSAVYLCASSLGLAVANEQFFGPGTRLTVL.

The chain combines TRBV7-9 with TRBJ2-2; 7 positions agree with TRBD1. Germline CDR1 reads SEHNR; CDR2 reads FQNEAQ (reference sequence). CDR3 size: 16 residues. V dropped 3 bases and J dropped 4; count of bases not matched to a gene: 8. The CDR3 loop is CASSFATGSLTGELFF. CDR3 DNA: TGTGCCAGCAGCTTTGCGACAGGGAGCCTCACCGGGGAGCTGTTTTTT.

V is TRBV7-6 and J is TRBJ2-2, with a weak D call TRBD2 (6 bases). This CDR3 is built from 14 residues. In germline, CDR1 is SGHVS, CDR2 FNYEAQ. V dropped 0 bases and J dropped 5 bases, with 7 bases sitting between them. CDR3 amino acids: CASSLARGTGELFF. CDR3 DNA: TGTGCCAGCAGCTTAGCTCGGGGGACCGGGGAGCTGTTTTTT.

The CDR3 DNA reads as TGTGCCAGCAGTTACGGGGGGGGTGCAGATACGCAGTATTTT. Encoded protein: CASSYGGGADTQYF. This chain joins TRBV6-5 and TRBJ2-3, with 7 bases that match TRBD2. This CDR3 is 14 amino acids long. The V gene's germline CDR1 is MNHEY and CDR2 SVGAGI. Trimming cost V 2 bases and J 4 bases; bases outside gene matches: 3.

The sample holds one count of this clone. At the DNA level, this CDR3 is encoded by other sequences in the same sample as well. This sequence joins TRBV5-1 and TRBJ1-5; D ambiguous. CDR1 is SGHRS and CDR2 is YFSETQ in the germline V gene. The CDR3 runs 14 residues. Deletions cut 0 bases from V and 7 bases from J, with 11 bases between. CDR3 bases: TGCGCCAGCAGCTTGGGAGGGCTTGGACAGCCCCAGCATTTT. Translating gives CASSLGGLGQPQHF. Together with reference TRBV5-1 and TRBJ1-5, the CDR3 gives the full variable domain: KAGVTQTPRYLIKTRGQQVTLSCSPISGHRSVSWYQQTPGQGLQFLFEYFSETQRNKGNFPGRFSGRQFSNSRSEMNVSTLELGDSALYLCASSLGGLGQPQHFGDGTRLSIL.

This sequence joins TRBV18 and TRBJ2-1; 7 positions match TRBD1. The germline CDR1 and CDR2 sequences are KGHSH and LQKENI. CDR3 length: 15 amino acids. Trimming at V came to 3 bases and at J to 9 bases, leaving 11 bases not matched to a gene. CDR3 sequence reads: CASSPLTGSLGEQFF. In DNA, the CDR3 is TGTGCCAGCTCACCGCTGACAGGGTCCTTGGGTGAGCAGTTCTTC.

The chain carries TRBV7-2 and TRBJ2-5; TRBD2 matches at 7 bases. With V trimmed by 2 bases and J by 3 bases, 6 bases remained unmatched. CDR3 size: 15 residues. Germline lookup yields CDR1 SGHTA and CDR2 FQGNSA. The CDR3, as DNA: TGTGCCAGCAGCTTATTGGGGCTAGCGGAAGAGACCCAGTACTTC. It codes for CASSLLGLAEETQYF. Full variable domain (rest looked up from reference TRBV7-2 and TRBJ2-5): GAGVSQSPSNKVTEKGKDVELRCDPISGHTALYWYRQSLGQGLEFLIYFQGNSAPDKSGLPSDRFSAERTGGSVSTLTIQRTQQEDSAVYLCASSLLGLAEETQYFGPGTRLLVL.

In its sample, this clone was seen once. The gene calls are TRBV10-3 and TRBJ2-5; tentative D call: TRBD2 (7 bases). The CDR3 has 16 amino acids. Germline loops: CDR1 ENHRY, CDR2 SYGVKD. V shed 4 bases and J shed 1 base, with 16 bases lying between them. CDR3 residues: CAISGEGGTFQETQYF. The CDR3 region has the DNA TGTGCCATCAGTGGGGAGGGGGGTACGTTCCAAGAGACCCAGTACTTC.

This sequence joins TRBV19 and TRBJ1-2; D is possibly TRBD1 (6 bases). CDR1 is LNHDA and CDR2 is SQIVND in the germline V gene (reference sequence). CDR3 length: 13 amino acids. V gave up 9 bases and J gave up 4 bases, with 15 bases separating them. The CDR3 DNA reads TGTGCCAGCGCCGGGGGGCGCCCCTATGGCTACACCTTC. It encodes CASAGGRPYGYTF.

This chain connects TRBV7-2 to TRBJ2-3, with 11 nucleotides matching TRBD2. V gave up 3 bases and J gave up 5 bases; unmatched junction bases: 1. The CDR3 runs to 14 residues. The germline CDR1 and CDR2 sequences are SGHTA and FQGNSA. The CDR3 coding sequence is TGTGCCAGCAGCTTTAGCGGGGGGGTAGATACGCAGTATTTT. It specifies CASSFSGGVDTQYF. Combining the CDR3 with reference TRBV7-2 and TRBJ2-3 gives the whole variable domain GAGVSQSPSNKVTEKGKDVELRCDPISGHTALYWYRQSLGQGLEFLIYFQGNSAPDKSGLPSDRFSAERTGGSVSTLTIQRTQQEDSAVYLCASSFSGGVDTQYFGPGTRLTVL.

The chain has TRBV19 and TRBJ2-2; D is perhaps TRBD2 (6 bases). The CDR3 has 14 amino acids. Per the germline V gene, CDR1 is LNHDA and CDR2 is SQIVND (reference sequence). Trimming took 7 bases from V and 3 from J, leaving 12 bases between them. This CDR3 reads CASNPWGDTGELFF. The CDR3 coding sequence is TGTGCCAGTAACCCCTGGGGGGACACCGGGGAGCTGTTTTTT.

This clone was seen only a few times. The rearrangement links TRBV25-1 to TRBJ2-6; D possibly corresponds to TRBD1 (5 bases). Germline V gives CDR1 MGHDK, CDR2 SYGVNS. This CDR3 comprises 18 residues. Trimming removed 4 bases at V and 0 bases at J, with 16 bases between. The CDR3 coding sequence is TGTGCCAGCAGTGGATTCCCGCAGGGCATCTCTGGGGCCAACGTCCTGACTTTC. It encodes CASSGFPQGISGANVLTF.

This clone was seen a handful of times. The chain couples TRBV28 to TRBJ2-7; TRBD1 agrees at 8 bases. The germline V gene encodes CDR1 MDHEN and CDR2 SYDVKM. V shed 8 bases, J shed 7 bases, and the junction held 16 bases outside the gene matches. CDR3 size: 15 residues. CDR3 nucleotide sequence: TGTGCCAGCGAAGTTGTCGGCCAGGGGGCAGGAGAGCAGTACTTC. Translating gives CASEVVGQGAGEQYF.

This chain connects TRBV6-1 to TRBJ1-5, with a tentative D call TRBD1 (5 bases). The CDR3 contains 14 residues. The V gene's germline CDR1 is MNHNS and CDR2 SASEGT. V was cut by 4 bases and J by 2 bases, with 9 bases left in between. CDR3 in DNA: TGTGCCAGCAGTGGACAGAGCGGCAATCAGCCCCAGCATTTT. Its translation: CASSGQSGNQPQHF.

The chain employs TRBV28 and TRBJ2-1; D is unresolved. V lost 7 bases and J lost 3, with 16 bases in between. The CDR3 loop spans 15 amino acids. Germline loops: CDR1 MDHEN, CDR2 SYDVKM. CDR3 DNA: TGTGCCAGCACCCGCGGCCACAACAACTACAATGAGCAGTTCTTC. Translated, it gives CASTRGHNNYNEQFF. Full variable domain (remainder filled in from reference TRBV28 and TRBJ2-1): DVKVTQSSRYLVKRTGEKVFLECVQDMDHENMFWYRQDPGLGLRLIYFSYDVKMKEKGDIPEGYSVSREKKERFSLILESASTNQTSMYLCASTRGHNNYNEQFFGPGTRLTVL.

V gene TRBV7-8 combines with J gene TRBJ2-2; 9 nucleotides align to TRBD1. Germline V gene data show CDR1 as SGHVS and CDR2 as FQNEAQ. The J segment lost 5 bases and the V segment lost 9 bases, leaving 7 bases of the junction unmatched. The CDR3 is made up of 14 amino acids. CDR3 region: CARGNRGLTGELFF. CDR3 nucleotides: TGTGCCAGGGGAAACAGGGGGCTGACCGGGGAGCTGTTTTTT.

The J gene is TRBJ1-6, the V gene TRBV9; D perhaps matches TRBD1 (5 bases). Germline V CDR1 and CDR2: SGDLS, YYNGEE. This CDR3 region has 15 residues. V gave up 0 bases and J gave up 6 bases, with 10 bases separating them. The CDR3 is CASSVETDGNSPLHF. The CDR3 DNA reads TGTGCCAGCAGCGTAGAGACAGACGGTAATTCACCCCTCCACTTT.

The chain combines TRBV29-1 with TRBJ1-5; TRBD1 is a possible D gene (5 bases). This CDR3 region has 14 residues. Germline CDR1 SQVTM, CDR2 ANQGSEA. V lost 4 bases and J lost 2, with 12 bases in between. CDR3 amino acids: CSVGGGDGNQPQHF. Here the CDR3 DNA reads TGCAGCGTTGGGGGGGGTGACGGCAATCAGCCCCAGCATTTT.